A selection of T cell receptor beta chains follows, all from one sample in a study of blood T cell repertoires in COVID-19. Generated by immunoSEQ multiplex PCR, the TCRdb table keeps only in-frame clones and is missing some. The sample holds about 240,000 clones, 87% seen once. The sample comprised peripheral blood. Receptors were obtained from a man in his sixties who had recovered from COVID-19. Each CDR3 is given with its conserved first and last residue. The D gene is left open where the match is weak. Only some rows state a clone size, as once, few, many or a class for expanded clones.

>TRBJ1-1|.|TRBV3-1/TRBV3-2|.
CASRIQGMNTEAFF
TGTGCCAGCAGGATACAGGGCATGAACACTGAAGCTTTCTTT
>TRBJ1-2|.|TRBV12-3/TRBV12-4|.
CASRIQGAYGYTF
TGTGCCAGCAGAATACAGGGAGCGTATGGCTACACCTTC
>TRBJ1-2|.|TRBV6-5|.
CASSYSWGGPYGYTF
TGTGCCAGCAGTTACTCGTGGGGGGGGCCCTATGGCTACACCTTC
>TRBJ2-3|.|TRBV5-1|TRBD1
CASSLTSGGPGDTQYF
TGCGCCAGCAGCTTAACGTCAGGGGGCCCAGGTGATACGCAGTATTTT
>TRBJ2-5|.|TRBV10-1|.
CASSESGQGQETQYF
TGCGCCAGCAGTGAGTCAGGGCAGGGGCAAGAGACCCAGTACTTC
>TRBJ1-3|.|TRBV6-5|.
CASSRTYSGNTIYF
TGTGCCAGCAGCCGAACCTACTCTGGAAACACCATATATTTT
>TRBJ1-2|once|TRBV19|.
CASRDHRDEYGYTF
TGTGCCAGTAGGGACCACAGGGACGAATATGGCTACACCTTC
>TRBJ1-1|once|TRBV7-2|TRBD1
CASSTGDARTEAFF
TGTGCCAGCAGCACAGGGGACGCCAGGACTGAAGCTTTCTTT
>TRBJ2-1|.|TRBV5-1|TRBD1
CASSLVTGGGEQFF
TGCGCCAGCAGCTTGGTGACAGGGGGCGGTGAGCAGTTCTTC
>TRBJ2-5|.|TRBV10-2|TRBD2
CASSELAGGKETQYF
TGCGCCAGCAGTGAACTAGCGGGGGGTAAAGAGACCCAGTACTTC
>TRBJ1-1|.|TRBV4-2|TRBD1
CASSPRQGSTEAFF
TGTGCCAGCAGCCCCCGACAGGGTTCCACTGAAGCTTTCTTT
>TRBJ1-5|few|TRBV2|.
CASSEPGFNQPQHF
TGTGCCAGCAGTGAACCAGGATTCAATCAGCCCCAGCATTTT
>TRBJ1-6|.|TRBV7-9|TRBD1
CASRRWDRGNSPLHF
TGTGCCAGCAGAAGATGGGACAGGGGTAATTCACCCCTCCACTTT
>TRBJ2-4|.|TRBV19|.
CASSIGGGQNIQYF
TGTGCCAGTAGTATAGGAGGAGGACAGAACATTCAGTACTTC
>TRBJ1-2|.|TRBV18|.
CASSANSYGYTF
TGTGCCAGCTCAGCAAACAGCTATGGCTACACCTTC
>TRBJ2-5|.|TRBV2|.
CASSRGTSQETQYF
TGTGCCAGCAGTAGGGGTACCTCTCAAGAGACCCAGTACTTC
>TRBJ1-3|few|TRBV19|.
CASSPTQGTGNTIYF
TGTGCCAGTAGCCCTACCCAGGGAACTGGAAACACCATATATTTT
>TRBJ1-5|.|TRBV5-1|.
CASSLEGLYQPQHF
TGCGCCAGCAGCTTGGAGGGGCTCTATCAGCCCCAGCATTTT
>TRBJ1-6|.|TRBV25-1|.
CASSESQARSPLHF
TGTGCCAGCAGTGAATCACAGGCACGATCACCCCTCCACTTT
>TRBJ1-4|.|TRBV9|.
CASSVGGWGPGEKLFF
TGTGCCAGCAGCGTGGGGGGTTGGGGACCTGGAGAAAAACTGTTTTTT
>TRBJ1-1|.|TRBV6-5|.
CASSSPRETGNTEAFF
TGTGCCAGCAGTTCCCCCCGGGAGACGGGGAACACTGAAGCTTTCTTT
>TRBJ1-4|.|TRBV6-5|.
CASSYRGREKLFF
TGTGCCAGCAGTTACAGGGGTCGGGAAAAACTGTTTTTT
>TRBJ2-4|once|TRBV30|.
CAWSGGGVGNIQYF
TGTGCCTGGAGTGGAGGGGGGGTTGGAAACATTCAGTACTTC
>TRBJ1-1|.|TRBV27|.
CASSLYGQPNTEAFF
TGTGCCAGCAGTTTATATGGGCAGCCGAACACTGAAGCTTTCTTT
>TRBJ1-6|.|TRBV18|TRBD1
CASSPLKVDRGNNSPLHF
TGTGCCAGCTCACCATTAAAGGTCGACAGGGGAAATAATTCACCCCTCCACTTT
>TRBJ1-2|.|TRBV19|TRBD1
CASETTRTGINYGYTF
TGTGCCAGTGAGACTACTAGGACAGGAATAAACTATGGCTACACCTTC
>TRBJ2-3|.|TRBV5-1|.
CASSLGPLSTDTQYF
TGCGCCAGCAGCTTGGGGCCTCTTAGCACAGATACGCAGTATTTT
>TRBJ2-6|few|TRBV6-5|.
CASFGGYSGANVLTF
TGTGCCAGCTTTGGAGGCTACTCTGGGGCCAACGTCCTGACTTTC
>TRBJ1-4|.|TRBV19|TRBD1
CASSIDRGREKLFF
TGTGCCAGTAGTATCGACAGGGGGCGTGAAAAACTGTTTTTT
>TRBJ2-7|.|TRBV2|TRBD2
CASSEIRLAGALGYEQYF
TGTGCCAGCAGTGAAATACGTCTAGCGGGGGCTTTGGGCTACGAGCAGTACTTC
>TRBJ1-5|.|TRBV10-1|.
CASTRLLNQPQHF
TGCGCCAGCACCAGGCTACTCAATCAGCCCCAGCATTTT
>TRBJ2-5|.|TRBV5-1|.
CASRTGNQETQYF
TGCGCCAGCAGGACGGGAAATCAAGAGACCCAGTACTTC
>TRBJ2-1|few|TRBV24-1|TRBD2
CATRGLAGDNEQFF
TGTGCCACCAGGGGACTAGCGGGGGATAATGAGCAGTTCTTC
>TRBJ2-2|once|TRBV6-5|TRBD1
CASSRQGSTGELFF
TGTGCCAGCAGCCGACAGGGATCCACCGGGGAGCTGTTTTTT
>TRBJ1-2|once|TRBV3-1/TRBV3-2|.
CASSQGAGSAGYTF
TGTGCCAGCAGCCAAGGGGCAGGGTCGGCTGGCTACACCTTC
>TRBJ2-5|.|TRBV18|.
CASSQARSWQETQYF
TGTGCCAGCTCACAAGCACGGAGCTGGCAAGAGACCCAGTACTTC
>TRBJ1-4|.|TRBV6-5|TRBD1
CASRYRGGEKLFF
TGTGCCAGCAGATACAGGGGAGGGGAAAAACTGTTTTTT
>TRBJ1-4|.|TRBV19|.
CASTTVAARNEKLFF
TGTGCCAGTACCACTGTAGCGGCCCGTAATGAAAAACTGTTTTTT
>TRBJ2-2|.|TRBV12-3/TRBV12-4|.
CASAGPRAGELFF
TGTGCCAGCGCGGGACCTCGGGCCGGGGAGCTGTTTTTT
>TRBJ1-2|once|TRBV7-8|.
CASSSGDAFNYGYTF
TGTGCCAGCAGCTCTGGAGATGCGTTTAACTATGGCTACACCTTC
>TRBJ2-3|.|TRBV7-9|.
CASSPSHTTDTQYF
TGTGCCAGCAGCCCTAGCCATACCACAGATACGCAGTATTTT
>TRBJ1-6|few|TRBV4-2|.
CASSQDRVANGGSPLHF
TGTGCCAGCAGCCAAGATCGAGTCGCTAACGGGGGTTCACCCCTCCACTTT
>TRBJ1-2|.|TRBV28|.
CASRGGDYGYTF
TGTGCCTCTCGGGGGGGGGACTATGGCTACACCTTC
>TRBJ2-4|once|TRBV28|TRBD1
CASSSPGTGGRDIQYF
TGTGCCAGCAGTTCGCCGGGGACAGGGGGTAGAGACATTCAGTACTTC
>TRBJ2-3|.|TRBV3-1/TRBV3-2|.
CASSQDPEGRTQYF
TGTGCCAGCAGCCAAGATCCGGAGGGAAGGACGCAGTATTTT
>TRBJ2-7|.|TRBV19|TRBD1
CASSPSEGQGTYEQYF
TGTGCCAGTAGTCCCAGCGAGGGACAGGGTACCTACGAGCAGTACTTC
>TRBJ2-5|.|TRBV24-1|TRBD2
CATGEAGAGQETQYF
TGTGCCACGGGGGAGGCAGGAGCGGGGCAAGAGACCCAGTACTTC
>TRBJ1-2|.|TRBV9|.
CASSTGQTANYGYTF
TGTGCCAGCAGCACCGGACAGACCGCGAACTATGGCTACACCTTC
>TRBJ1-6|once|TRBV12-5|.
CASGFGAYNSPLHF
TGTGCTAGTGGTTTCGGGGCCTATAATTCACCCCTCCACTTT
>TRBJ2-2|.|TRBV14|.
CASSQWRTGELFF
TGTGCCAGCAGCCAATGGCGGACCGGGGAGCTGTTTTTT
>TRBJ2-5|.|TRBV2|.
CASGGDVLGATQETQYF
TGTGCCAGCGGGGGGGACGTTTTGGGGGCCACCCAAGAGACCCAGTACTTC
>TRBJ2-5|once|TRBV30|.
CAWSVRGKGTETQYF
TGTGCCTGGAGTGTACGGGGGAAGGGGACTGAGACCCAGTACTTC
>TRBJ2-1|.|TRBV7-2|TRBD1
CASSLRQGALKFF
TGTGCCAGCAGCTTAAGGCAGGGGGCTCTGAAATTCTTC
>TRBJ2-5|.|TRBV9|TRBD2
CASSVGVAGGRETQYF
TGTGCCAGCAGCGTAGGGGTAGCGGGGGGACGAGAGACCCAGTACTTC
>TRBJ1-2|.|TRBV19|TRBD1
CASSAGTGPYGYTF
TGTGCCAGTAGTGCCGGGACAGGTCCCTATGGCTACACCTTC
>TRBJ2-3|.|TRBV12-3/TRBV12-4|.
CASSFSVTQYF
TGTGCCAGCAGTTTCAGCGTTACGCAGTATTTT
>TRBJ2-5|few|TRBV6-2/TRBV6-3|.
CASSSPGQGREKTQYF
TGTGCCAGCAGTTCCCCGGGCCAAGGGCGGGAAAAGACCCAGTACTTC
>TRBJ1-2|.|TRBV14|TRBD1
CASSHRGGGLNYGYTF
TGTGCCAGCAGCCATCGAGGGGGCGGTCTAAACTATGGCTACACCTTC